This TCR beta chain was retrieved from a study of read filtering for tumor transcriptome and immune sequencing. Across the study: IR-seq gave about 3.5 to 10.27 million TCR reads per sample; RNA-seq gave roughly 80 to 1,400.

This CDR3 is 12 amino acids long. V lost 4 bases, J lost 6 bases, and 7 bases lay in between. Germline loops: CDR1 MDHEN, CDR2 SYDVKM. Molecular barcoded adaptors covering alpha/delta and beta/gamma chains were used on roughly 400 ng RNA. TCRdb redid the calling of the reads with MiXCR, one entry per CDR3 protein. The table records some 80,000 distinct CDR3 sequences, about 12% of them present only once. This clonotype has at least ten counts. Its antigen is not known. Study-level points and caveats: Even smaller IR-seq throughput identified most shared clonotypes.

The V call is TRBV28, the J call TRBJ1-5; D is undetermined. Material: a population of CD138-negative cells sorted from bone marrow. The clonotype comes from a donor at least 40 years old with multiple myeloma. The CDR3 DNA reads as TGTGCCAGCAGTTCCCTCTTTCAGCCCCAGCATTTT. Protein product: CASSSLFQPQHF.